This T cell receptor (beta chain) emerged from a study of blood T cells in healthy people across ages. A sample-barcoded 5' primer and a J-beta primer mix were used in a second PCR of roughly 6 to 11 cycles. TCRdb called the 5' RACE reads again in MiXCR, with one record for every CDR3 protein. The sample has some 1.4 million distinct CDR3 sequences, 42% seen once; the top ten hold less than 8%. Germline CDR1 reads MDHEN; CDR2 reads SYDVKM. CDR3 length: 16 amino acids. With 4 bases removed from V and 4 bases from J, the gap between germline ends came to 19 bases. In the case of this clonotype: The antigen is undetermined.

Whole-study findings and limits: It was not possible, with unsorted PBMCs, to conclusively compare naive and antigen-experienced cells. Aged donors had fewer naive CD4+ cells and lower diversity than long-lived donors.

This TCR was sampled from a young woman in good health. The sequencing sample was made of blood. The chain recombines TRBV28 with TRBJ2-5; maybe TRBD2 (6 bases). The CDR3 region is CASSSLGVTLAETQYF. The CDR3 DNA follows: TGTGCCAGCAGTTCCCTCGGGGTCACACTAGCAGAGACCCAGTACTTC.